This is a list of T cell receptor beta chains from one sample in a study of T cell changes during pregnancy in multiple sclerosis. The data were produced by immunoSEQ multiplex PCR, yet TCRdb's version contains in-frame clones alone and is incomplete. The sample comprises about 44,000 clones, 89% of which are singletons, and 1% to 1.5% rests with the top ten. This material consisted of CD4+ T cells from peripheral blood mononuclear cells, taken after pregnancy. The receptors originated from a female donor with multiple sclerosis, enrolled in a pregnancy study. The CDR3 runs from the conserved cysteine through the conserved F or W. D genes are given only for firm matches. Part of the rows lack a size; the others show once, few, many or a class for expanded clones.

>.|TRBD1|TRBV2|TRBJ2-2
CASRITGGNTGELFF
TGTGCCAGCAGGATTACAGGGGGAAACACCGGGGAGCTGTTTTTT
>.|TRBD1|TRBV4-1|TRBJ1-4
CASSQDGTGGEKLFF
TGCGCCAGCAGCCAAGATGGGACAGGCGGTGAAAAACTGTTTTTT
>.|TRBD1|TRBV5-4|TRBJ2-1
CASSSPGQSYNEQFF
TGTGCCAGCAGCTCTCCGGGACAGTCCTACAATGAGCAGTTCTTC
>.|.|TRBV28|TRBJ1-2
CASSPSGSYGYTF
TGTGCCAGCAGCCCTTCCGGGTCCTATGGCTACACCTTC
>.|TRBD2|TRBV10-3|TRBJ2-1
CAISPKAGVGNEQFF
TGTGCCATCAGCCCGAAAGCGGGAGTGGGCAATGAGCAGTTCTTC
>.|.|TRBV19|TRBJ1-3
CASRPMSSGNTIYF
TGTGCCAGTAGACCGATGAGCTCTGGAAACACCATATATTTT
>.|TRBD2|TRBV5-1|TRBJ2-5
CASSGAGEIGETQYF
TGCGCCAGCAGCGGGGCGGGGGAGATTGGAGAGACCCAGTACTTC
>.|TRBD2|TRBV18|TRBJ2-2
CASSPPGLASTGELFF
TGTGCCAGCTCACCCCCGGGACTAGCGAGCACCGGGGAGCTGTTTTTT
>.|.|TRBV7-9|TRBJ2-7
CASSFHQGLHYEQYF
TGTGCCAGCAGCTTCCACCAGGGACTTCACTACGAGCAGTACTTC
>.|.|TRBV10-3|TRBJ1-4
CAISESQVATNEKLFF
TGTGCCATCAGTGAGTCCCAGGTAGCAACTAATGAAAAACTGTTTTTT
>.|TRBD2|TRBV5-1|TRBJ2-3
CASSLTSGRVGTDTQYF
TGCGCCAGCAGCTTGACTAGCGGGAGGGTCGGCACAGATACGCAGTATTTT
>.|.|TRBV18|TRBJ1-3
CASSSGTDGNTIYF
TGTGCCAGCTCAAGCGGGACGGATGGAAACACCATATATTTT
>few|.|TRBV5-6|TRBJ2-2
CASRIDTGELFF
TGTGCCAGCAGAATAGACACCGGGGAGCTGTTTTTT
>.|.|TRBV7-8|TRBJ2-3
CASSLELGRGTDTQYF
TGTGCCAGCAGCTTAGAACTTGGGCGGGGCACAGATACGCAGTATTTT
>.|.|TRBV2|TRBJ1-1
CASSFSGLARSTEAFF
TGTGCCAGCAGTTTTTCCGGACTGGCCCGGAGCACTGAAGCTTTCTTT
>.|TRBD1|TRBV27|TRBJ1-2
CASSSTGTGNGYTF
TGTGCCAGCAGTTCAACCGGGACAGGGAATGGCTACACCTTC
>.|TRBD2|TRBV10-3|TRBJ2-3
CAIQTSGISTDTQYF
TGTGCCATCCAGACTAGCGGGATAAGCACAGATACGCAGTATTTT
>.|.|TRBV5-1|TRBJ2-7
CAGPPQSSYF
TGCGCCGGCCCCCCCCAAAGTTCGTACTTC
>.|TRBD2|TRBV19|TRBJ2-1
CASSMAGLPLGEQFF
TGTGCCAGTAGTATGGCGGGACTACCCTTGGGTGAGCAGTTCTTC
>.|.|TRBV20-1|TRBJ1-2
CSAASAYGYTF
TGCAGTGCTGCCAGCGCCTATGGCTACACCTTC
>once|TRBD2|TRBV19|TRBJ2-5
CASSIVSGRAGETQYF
TGTGCCAGTAGTATAGTTAGCGGGAGGGCGGGGGAGACCCAGTACTTC
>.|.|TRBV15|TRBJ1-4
CATSRDYAGRNEKLFF
TGTGCCACCAGCAGAGATTATGCAGGGCGAAATGAAAAACTGTTTTTT
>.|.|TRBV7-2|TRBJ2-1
CASLVSGLANEQFF
TGTGCCAGCCTTGTTAGCGGCCTAGCTAATGAGCAGTTCTTC
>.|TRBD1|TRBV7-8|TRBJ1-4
CASSLGTGGAEEKLFF
TGTGCCAGCAGCCTTGGGACAGGGGGCGCAGAAGAAAAACTGTTTTTT
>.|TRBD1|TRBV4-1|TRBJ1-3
CASSQGRQGPSSGNTIYF
TGCGCCAGCAGCCAAGGGCGACAGGGTCCCAGCTCTGGAAACACCATATATTTT
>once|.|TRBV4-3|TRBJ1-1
CASSQSRVRMDTEAFF
TGCGCCAGCAGCCAAAGCCGAGTGAGAATGGACACTGAAGCTTTCTTT
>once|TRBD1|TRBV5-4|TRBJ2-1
CASSWMTGPDEQFF
TGTGCCAGCAGCTGGATGACAGGGCCCGATGAGCAGTTCTTC
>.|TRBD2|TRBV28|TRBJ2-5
CASSLLAGGETQYF
TGTGCCAGCAGCCTACTAGCGGGAGGAGAGACCCAGTACTTC
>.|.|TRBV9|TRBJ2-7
CASSVRGLPGYEQYF
TGTGCCAGCAGCGTAAGGGGACTCCCGGGGTACGAGCAGTACTTC
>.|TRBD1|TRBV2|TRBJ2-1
CASSRQGRQFF
TGTGCCAGCAGTCGACAGGGCCGGCAGTTCTTC
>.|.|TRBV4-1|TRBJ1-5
CASSQDGGQLNQPQHF
TGCGCCAGCAGCCAAGATGGAGGACAGCTAAATCAGCCCCAGCATTTT
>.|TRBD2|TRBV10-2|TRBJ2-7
CASSELAGGSPEQYF
TGCGCCAGCTCGGAACTAGCGGGAGGTTCTCCCGAGCAGTACTTC
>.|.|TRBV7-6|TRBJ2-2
CASSLESGGLSGELFF
TGTGCCAGCAGCTTAGAGTCCGGGGGACTTTCCGGGGAGCTGTTTTTT
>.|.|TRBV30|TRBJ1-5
CAWSVREGQPQHF
TGTGCCTGGAGTGTCAGGGAGGGCCAGCCCCAGCATTTT
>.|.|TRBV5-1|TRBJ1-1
CASSPLAGGSFAEAFF
TGCGCCAGCAGCCCCTTAGCGGGGGGCTCGTTCGCTGAAGCTTTCTTT
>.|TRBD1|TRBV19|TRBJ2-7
CASSPPGQGVNEQYF
TGTGCCAGTAGTCCACCGGGACAGGGAGTTAACGAGCAGTACTTC
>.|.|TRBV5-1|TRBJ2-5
CASSLGTLYQETQYF
TGCGCCAGCAGCTTAGGGACTCTGTACCAAGAGACCCAGTACTTC
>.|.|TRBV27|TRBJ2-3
CASSSRLRSPSTDTQYF
TGTGCCAGCAGTTCCCGCCTTCGGTCCCCTAGCACAGATACGCAGTATTTT
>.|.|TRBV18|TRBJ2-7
CASSLLDSLTAYEQYF
TGTGCCAGCTCACTATTGGACAGCCTAACGGCCTACGAGCAGTACTTC
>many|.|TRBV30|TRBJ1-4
CAWSVLREKLFF
TGTGCCTGGAGTGTACTCCGTGAAAAACTGTTTTTT
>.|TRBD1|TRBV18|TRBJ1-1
CASSPGQGYSEAFF
TGTGCCAGCTCTCCGGGACAGGGGTATTCTGAAGCTTTCTTT